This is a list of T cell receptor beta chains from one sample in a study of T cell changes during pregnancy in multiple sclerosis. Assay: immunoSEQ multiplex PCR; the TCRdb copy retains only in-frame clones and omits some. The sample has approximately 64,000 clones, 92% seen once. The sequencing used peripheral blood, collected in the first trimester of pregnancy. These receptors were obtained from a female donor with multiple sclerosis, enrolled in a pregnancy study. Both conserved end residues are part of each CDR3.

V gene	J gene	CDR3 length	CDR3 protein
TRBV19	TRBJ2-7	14	CASRAGGTVSEQYF
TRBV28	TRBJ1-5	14	CASSSGQFNQPQHF
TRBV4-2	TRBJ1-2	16	CASSQVSQDLGYGYTF
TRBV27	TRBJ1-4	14	CASRRDRGAEKLFF
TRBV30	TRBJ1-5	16	CAWSLGGMAGNQPQHF
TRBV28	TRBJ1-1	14	CASIQGTLNTEAFF
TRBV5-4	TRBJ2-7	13	CASSLVRGREQYF
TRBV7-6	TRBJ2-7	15	CASSLGAEPNYEQYF
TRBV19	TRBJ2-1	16	CASSRTSGRNYNEQFF
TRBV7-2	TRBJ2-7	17	CASSLGGLAGVDYEQYF
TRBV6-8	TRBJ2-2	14	CALLRFSNTGELFF
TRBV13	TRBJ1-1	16	CASSYDPTGENTEAFF
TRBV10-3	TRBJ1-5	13	CAISEAGNQPQHF
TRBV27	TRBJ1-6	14	CASRDHRINSPLHF
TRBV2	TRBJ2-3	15	CASSDAGLSTDTQYF
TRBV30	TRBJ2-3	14	CAWSSSGGTDTQYF
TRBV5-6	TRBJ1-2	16	CASSNLLGQDSYGYTF
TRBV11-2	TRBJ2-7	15	CASSATRGPGGEQYF
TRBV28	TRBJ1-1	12	CASSLAQVEAFF
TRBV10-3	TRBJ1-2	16	CAISDDRTSTNYGYTF
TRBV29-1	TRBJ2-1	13	CSVDGRVYNEQFF
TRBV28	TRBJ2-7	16	CASSFSLAGGMYEQYF
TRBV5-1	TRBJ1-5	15	CASSKGQGVGQPQHF
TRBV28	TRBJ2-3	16	CASRDVGQGGADTQYF
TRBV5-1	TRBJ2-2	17	CASSHRTVRDNTGELFF
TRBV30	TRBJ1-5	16	CASQDRGTLPGQPQHF
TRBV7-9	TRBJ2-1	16	CASSSTSGPSYNEQFF
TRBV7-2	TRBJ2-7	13	CASSFDEGYEQYF
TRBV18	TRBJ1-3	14	CASSQESSGNTIYF
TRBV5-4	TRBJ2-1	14	CASSLAAGGNEQFF
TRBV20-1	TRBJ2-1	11	CSASQVGEQFF
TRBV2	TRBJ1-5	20	CASSQGGQGRGFIFNQPQHF
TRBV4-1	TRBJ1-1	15	CASSRPTGSDTEAFF
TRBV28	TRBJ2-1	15	CASSRTSGRAGEQFF
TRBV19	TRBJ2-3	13	CASRGRGTDTQYF
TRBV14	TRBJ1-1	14	CASSAGTLNTEAFF
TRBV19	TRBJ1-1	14	CASSVPQMNTEAFF
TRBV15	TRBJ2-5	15	CATSRGQGVTETQYF
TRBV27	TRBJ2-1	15	CASRLAGGEYNEQFF
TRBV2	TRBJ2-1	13	CAFAQTPYNEQFF
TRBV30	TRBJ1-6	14	CAWRPQGVNSPLHF
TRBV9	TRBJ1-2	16	CASSETRDNFNYGYTF
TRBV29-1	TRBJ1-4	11	CSVARNEKLFF
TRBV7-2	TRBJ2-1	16	CASSLAREREGGKQFF
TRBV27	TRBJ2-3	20	CASSLLPGLAGPSGTDTQYF
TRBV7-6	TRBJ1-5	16	CASSSDNRVGNQPQHF
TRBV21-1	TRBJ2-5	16	CASSKRAREGQETQYF
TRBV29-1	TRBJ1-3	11	CSVWGQGTIYF
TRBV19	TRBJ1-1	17	CASSISGTGHMNTEAFF
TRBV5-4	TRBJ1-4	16	CASSLRTGVGFEKLFF
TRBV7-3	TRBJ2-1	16	CASSSGERISYNEQFF
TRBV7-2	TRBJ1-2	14	CASSLRQVNDGYTF
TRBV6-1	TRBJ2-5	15	CASSLAGGPGETQYF
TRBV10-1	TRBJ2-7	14	CASSGFAGCYEQYF